This T cell receptor beta chain is drawn from a study of T cell responses to AZD1222 COVID-19 vaccine. Generated by immunoSEQ multiplex PCR, the TCRdb table keeps only in-frame clones and is missing some. The profile shows approximately 160,000 clones, 90% of them singletons. CDR1 and CDR2 from the germline V gene are SGHTA and FQGNSA. This CDR3 contains 16 residues. V shed 2 bases, J shed 6 bases, and the junction held 8 bases outside the gene matches. Material: peripheral blood, obtained on day 0 of AZD1222 vaccination. The J gene is TRBJ2-7, the V gene TRBV7-2; TRBD2 aligns across 12 bases. The sequence came from an adult in good health. The CDR3 sequence is CASSLRTSGAQGEQYF. CDR3 bases: TGTGCCAGCAGCTTACGGACTAGCGGGGCCCAGGGCGAGCAGTACTTC.